This T cell receptor beta chain was obtained from a study of neurological immune-mediated disorders (dated by TCRdb to 2018 to 2020). About the investigation overall: Using UMI-based sequencing, the study compared peripheral blood TCR-beta repertoires from patients with HTLV-I-associated myelopathy (HAM/TSP), patients with multiple sclerosis, and healthy controls. Alongside PBMC samples, the set of approximately 100 TCR-beta libraries contained longitudinal samples, technical triplicates, and paired CD4+ and CD8+ T-cell subsets that had been sorted. The cohort comprised 68 subjects: about 15 HAM/TSP patients, approximately 34 multiple sclerosis patients and approximately 20 healthy controls. Points the paper makes about the study in general: TCR clonal expansion was highest in HAM/TSP patients and lowest in MS patients, with MS patients falling below even healthy controls. Expanded clones from different subjects shared no identical CDR3 amino acid sequences, which suggests that TCR-beta repertoires were private in all groups.

This clonotype was detected many times. Its recognized antigen is unknown. No base qualities exist here, and no much larger clone lies one base off it. cDNA was synthesized by template-switch 5'RACE using a primer with a 10-nucleotide random unique molecular identifier that tagged each TCR transcript. Every sequencing run yielded over 170 million TCR-beta sequences covering 15-18 subjects. The RNeasy kit was used for extraction of total RNA. The KAPA Real-time Library Amplification kit was used to amplify TCR-beta VDJ regions with primers for the TCR constant region and the 5'RACE anchor. Sample indexes and Illumina adaptors were added in a first PCR, after which library yield was increased in a second PCR. After Ampure bead purification, the roughly 650 bp TCR product was size-selected on a 2% E-gel SizeSelection system. Library quality was checked on a Bioanalyzer, concentration was measured with Qubit, and libraries were quantified with the Kapa Library Quantification kit before pooling. An Illumina HiSeq 2500 sequenced the libraries paired-end 2 x 150 bp. To increase sequence diversity, roughly 24-31% phiX was spiked into each library pool. On the study's bioinformatics: Quality-filtered reads were processed with the UMI-based MiGEC pipeline, which removed over 75% of raw TCR sequences during error correction. IMGT germline references were used for aligning VDJ genes, and each clonotype was defined as a unique CDR3 amino acid sequence together with its V-J genes. VDJtools evaluated clonal expansion, Shannon diversity and CDR3 relatedness (CalcPairwiseDistances, ClusterSamples); CLCbio workbench built phylogenetic trees. A clone was classed as expanded if it had 8 or more unique UMIs, a cutoff based on coefficient-of-variation modelling across technical triplicates. TCRdb handled the public reads itself, with Q25 trimming in fastp and clone calling in MiXCR, and kept productive beta chains. Identical CDR3 protein sequences are pooled into one entry, listed with their most common genes and DNA. None of the V and J calls come from the authors' own analysis; TCRdb made them. The sample data list approximately 45,000 distinct CDR3 sequences, and approximately 11% of these were observed just once. The ten largest clones represent roughly 1.3% of the sample.

The healthy controls were volunteers from blood banks in Maryland, USA. For unsorted PBMC libraries, 2 million PBMCs were used after storage in RNAlater at -80 degrees C until RNA extraction. PBMCs were separated from peripheral blood using Ficoll-Hypaque density gradient centrifugation and then cryopreserved in liquid nitrogen. V is shortened by 2 bases, J by 3 bases, and the region joining them spans 12 bases. The CDR3 runs 14 residues from the cysteine to the phenylalanine. Of all the DNA, just the CDR3 is kept, 42 bases in frame from base 1. CDR1 and CDR2, looked up from the germline V gene (reference sequence), are DFQATT and SNEGSKA.

The TCR originated in a female donor in good health. The rearrangement joined TRBV20-1 to TRBJ2-3; the D segment cannot be called with confidence. The sequenced sample consisted of PBMCs. Here the CDR3 is given as CSARSKTHTDTQYF. In nucleotide form, the sequence is TGCAGTGCTAGATCCAAGACCCATACAGATACGCAGTATTTT.